Below, 13 T cell receptor beta chains from the same sample are listed, as sequenced in a study of T-cell memory formation after mild COVID-19. From the 5' RACE reads, TCRdb called clonotypes with MiXCR, one entry per CDR3 protein. The sample has fewer than 250,000 distinct CDR3 sequences; more than 9% are singletons. Sequencing was carried out using PBMCs or a T cell subset sorted from them (not recorded which). Receptors originate from a man aged 18-30 years who had mild COVID-19 (a few samples of this study predate the infection). Cell type and time point are not known.

There are a few counts of this clonotype. The chain couples TRBV19 to TRBJ1-1, with D hard to call. The V and J ends lost 9 bases and 2 bases respectively, with 16 bases between them. This CDR3 has 14 amino acids. The V gene's germline CDR1 is LNHDA and CDR2 SQIVND (reference sequence). DNA for the CDR3: TGTGCCAGCTCGAACTTTAAGGCTAACACTGAAGCTTTCTTT. Protein product: CASSNFKANTEAFF.

CDR3 residues: CASSYRTGDEQYV. Here the CDR3 DNA reads TGTGCCAGCAGCTACAGGACAGGGGACGAGCAGTACGTC. The V and J genes are TRBV7-2 and TRBJ2-7; TRBD1 matches 9 bases. The CDR3 has 13 amino acids. Germline CDR1 and CDR2: SGHTA and FQGNSA. V lost 4 bases and J lost 5; bases outside the gene matches: 3.

The table lists this clonotype with many counts. The rearrangement uses TRBV5-1 and TRBJ2-1; TRBD2 agrees at 12 bases. This CDR3 is built from 16 residues. Germline-derived CDR1 and CDR2 are SGHRS and YFSETQ. Trimming cost V 0 bases and J 8 bases; bases outside gene matches: 6. CDR3 in DNA: TGCGCCAGCAGCTTGGAACCTAGCGGGGGGGAAGATGAGCAGTTCTTC. This gives the protein CASSLEPSGGEDEQFF.

This clonotype was counted at least ten times. This rearrangement joins TRBV6-2 or TRBV6-3 to TRBJ2-4; tentatively, D is TRBD1 (7 bases). The CDR3 sequence is 14 residues long. The V and J ends lost 4 bases and 6 bases respectively, with 13 bases between them. CDR1 MNHEY and CDR2 SVGEGT come from the germline V gene. The CDR3 region is CASSSGDSLNIQYF. The CDR3 DNA reads TGTGCCAGCAGTTCGGGGGACAGTTTAAACATTCAGTACTTC.

This chain joins TRBV5-1 and TRBJ2-1; no clear D. The CDR3 runs to 13 residues. V lost 4 bases to trimming and J lost 4 bases, with 9 bases between them. Germline CDR1 and CDR2: SGHRS and YFSETQ. CDR3 in amino acids: CASSRPPYNEQFF. The CDR3 DNA reads as TGCGCCAGCAGCCGTCCGCCATACAATGAGCAGTTCTTC.

This clonotype was seen ten or more times. The CDR3 coding sequence is TGCGCGACTAGCGGGGAATACGAGCAGTACGTC. It encodes CATSGEYEQYV. This chain uses TRBV20-1 with TRBJ2-7; 11 bases are shared with TRBD2. Germline CDR1 is DFQATT and CDR2 is SNEGSKA (reference sequence). The CDR3 runs 11 residues.

This clonotype was detected many times. The chain carries TRBV7-2 and TRBJ1-1; D ambiguous. The CDR3 covers 11 residues. Germline CDR1 and CDR2: SGHTA and FQGNSA. Between the trimmed V and J ends, which lost 5 bases and 10 bases, there was a span of 11 bases. In nucleotides, the CDR3 is TGTGCCAGCAGCCTACTACGGGTAGCTTTCTTT. Protein product: CASSLLRVAFF.

This clonotype showed up just a few times. The V gene is TRBV20-1, the J gene TRBJ1-3; 7 bases fit TRBD1. Germline V lookup: CDR1 DFQATT, CDR2 SNEGSKA (reference sequence). The CDR3 is made up of 13 amino acids. J lost 9 bases, V lost 5 bases, and 10 bases had no gene match. The CDR3 reads CSAPRDSGGTIYF. The CDR3 DNA reads TGCAGTGCTCCAAGGGACAGTGGGGGCACCATATATTTT.

The table lists this clonotype with many counts. The chain couples TRBV19 to TRBJ2-7; TRBD1 aligns across 7 bases. V shed 3 bases and J 2 bases; nucleotides not matched to a gene: 4. This CDR3 region has 14 residues. In germline, CDR1 is LNHDA, CDR2 SQIVND (reference sequence). The CDR3, as DNA: TGTGCCAGTAGTATTTTGGACAGGACCTACGAGCAGTACTTC. Its translation: CASSILDRTYEQYF.

V usage is TRBV27 and J usage is TRBJ1-1; weak D call: TRBD1 (6 bases). Germline-derived CDR1 and CDR2 are MNHEY and SMNVEV (reference sequence). V was cut by 4 bases and J by 3 bases, with 12 bases left in between. There are 14 residues in the CDR3. The CDR3 coding sequence is TGTGCCAGCAGTTCCGTTACAGGGCACACTGAAGCTTTCTTT. Residues: CASSSVTGHTEAFF.

This chain connects TRBV7-2 to TRBJ2-1; D is ambiguous. The length of the CDR3 is 11 residues. Germline V gives CDR1 SGHTA, CDR2 FQGNSA. V lost 3 bases, J lost 10 bases, and 7 bases lay in between. CDR3 DNA sequence: TGTGCCAGCAGCTTTTCTGACGAGCAGTTCTTC. Amino acid sequence: CASSFSDEQFF.

This clonotype has only a few counts. The rearrangement joins TRBV7-2 to TRBJ1-6; 8 nucleotides line up with TRBD1. With 1 base clipped from V and 8 bases from J, the junction kept 10 bases outside the gene matches. Looked up from germline, CDR1 is SGHTA and CDR2 is FQGNSA. This CDR3 has 17 residues. The CDR3 region is CASSLVGAGGLHSPLHF. The CDR3 coding sequence is TGTGCCAGCAGCTTAGTCGGGGCAGGGGGCCTCCATTCACCCCTCCACTTT.

The chain has TRBV7-2 and TRBJ1-6; TRBD1 matches 12 bases. With V trimmed by 5 bases and J by 13 bases, 12 bases remained unmatched. The CDR3 spans 16 residues. Germline-derived CDR1 and CDR2 are SGHTA and FQGNSA. CDR3 coding DNA: TGTGCCAGCAGCCCCCAATGGGGACAGGGGGCATATCCCCTCCACTTT. The encoded protein is CASSPQWGQGAYPLHF.